This entry lists 29 T cell receptor beta chains sequenced from one sample in a study of OX40 agonist ivuxolimab in advanced cancers. TCRdb's table, derived via immunoSEQ multiplex PCR, lists solely in-frame clones and lacks some. The sample lists about 39,000 clones; about 94% were seen once. Here the sequenced sample was CD4+ or CD8+ T cells sorted from blood, taken in a trial of the OX40 agonist ivuxolimab. The receptor source for this set is an adult with an advanced solid tumor such as melanoma, head and neck, liver or kidney cancer.

This clone was detected once. The rearrangement joins TRBV7-8 to TRBJ2-7; D is perhaps TRBD2 (8 bases). Germline CDR1 is SGHVS and CDR2 is FQNEAQ. V was trimmed by 3 bases and J by 5 bases, leaving 17 bases between them. The CDR3 spans 15 residues. This chain's CDR3 is CASSFSQGRGDEQYF. Here the CDR3 DNA reads TGTGCCAGCAGCTTTTCACAGGGGCGGGGGGACGAGCAGTACTTC.

This clone has just one count. The V and J genes are TRBV7-8 and TRBJ2-1; D may be TRBD1 (5 bases). Germline V gene data show CDR1 as SGHVS and CDR2 as FQNEAQ. The CDR3 sequence is 14 residues long. Deletions cut 1 base from V and 8 bases from J, with 12 bases between. For the CDR3, the DNA is TGTGCCAGCAGCTTAGGGTCAGGGATACATGAGCAGTTCTTC. Its protein is CASSLGSGIHEQFF. The full variable domain, rest sourced from reference TRBV7-8 and TRBJ2-1, is GAGVSQSPRYKVAKRGQDVALRCDPISGHVSLFWYQQALGQGPEFLTYFQNEAQLDKSGLPSDRFFAERPEGSVSTLKIQRTQQEDSAVYLCASSLGSGIHEQFFGPGTRLTVL.

This clone was picked up one time. The rearrangement uses TRBV27 and TRBJ1-2; no clear D. The length of the CDR3 is 14 residues. V was clipped by 6 bases and J by 5 bases, with 16 bases between them. Germline V lookup: CDR1 MNHEY, CDR2 SMNVEV (reference sequence). Written as DNA, the CDR3 is TGTGCCAGCAGACCAAACGCCTTAGCTTATGGCTACACCTTC. It encodes CASRPNALAYGYTF.

The chain is built from TRBV6-5 and TRBJ2-1; 7 bases match TRBD1. This CDR3 spans 14 amino acids. Germline V gene data show CDR1 as MNHEY and CDR2 as SVGAGI. With 7 bases clipped from V and 2 bases from J, the junction kept 5 bases outside the gene matches. In DNA form, the CDR3 reads TGTGCCAGCACCATGACAGGGCCCTACAATGAGCAGTTCTTC. Translated: CASTMTGPYNEQFF.

In its sample, this clone was seen once. The chain is built from TRBV19 and TRBJ2-7; D remains unclear. V was shortened by 1 base and J by 3 bases, with 13 bases between the two germline ends. The CDR3 spans 15 residues. Germline V gene lookup returns CDR1 LNHDA and CDR2 SQIVND (reference sequence). CDR3 region: CASSIGGAQIYEQYF. The CDR3 nucleotides are TGTGCCAGTAGTATAGGTGGCGCCCAGATCTACGAGCAGTACTTC.

This chain uses TRBV5-6 with TRBJ2-3, with D possibly TRBD2 on 5 matching bases. Germline CDR1 is SGHDT and CDR2 is YYEEEE. CDR3 length: 14 amino acids. Trimming removed 4 bases at V and 2 bases at J, with 11 bases between. The CDR3 here is CASSPEAFTDTQYF. As DNA, the CDR3 is TGTGCCAGCAGCCCGGAGGCTTTCACAGATACGCAGTATTTT.

The V and J genes are TRBV9 and TRBJ2-3; D is uncertain. V dropped 4 bases and J dropped 4 bases, with 10 bases sitting between them. CDR3 length equals 13 residues. Germline V gene lookup returns CDR1 SGDLS and CDR2 YYNGEE. The CDR3 loop is CASSRIGADTQYF. DNA of the CDR3: TGTGCCAGCAGCAGAATTGGAGCAGATACGCAGTATTTT.

The chain couples TRBV5-6 to TRBJ2-7; TRBD1 aligns across 8 bases. This CDR3 region has 15 residues. V trimming: 0 bases; J trimming: 4 bases; junction bases outside the gene matches: 6. Per the germline V gene, CDR1 is SGHDT and CDR2 is YYEEEE. CDR3: CASSLVAGGAYEQYF. The CDR3 DNA reads as TGTGCCAGCAGCTTGGTGGCAGGGGGCGCGTACGAGCAGTACTTC.

The CDR3 is CASSPVGQGGYEQYF. The CDR3 DNA sequence: TGTGCCAGCAGCCCCGTGGGACAGGGGGGGTACGAGCAGTACTTC. This chain joins TRBV6-1 and TRBJ2-7; 11 positions match TRBD1. This CDR3 has 15 residues. Germline V gene lookup returns CDR1 MNHNS and CDR2 SASEGT. Losses at the gene ends were 6 bases for V and 4 bases for J; bases not matched to a gene: 8.

V and J are TRBV27 and TRBJ1-1, with D possibly TRBD1 on 5 matching bases. Germline loops: CDR1 MNHEY, CDR2 SMNVEV (reference sequence). The V and J ends lost 5 bases and 6 bases respectively, with 10 bases between them. The CDR3 is 12 amino acids. The CDR3 region is CASSLLGAEAFF. Written as DNA, the CDR3 is TGTGCCAGCAGTCTTTTAGGGGCTGAAGCTTTCTTT.

V is TRBV7-8 and J is TRBJ2-5, with TRBD2 matching over 8 bases. V shed 0 bases, J shed 3 bases, and the junction held 6 bases outside the gene matches. Germline lookup yields CDR1 SGHVS and CDR2 FQNEAQ. The CDR3 has 16 amino acids. The CDR3 DNA follows: TGTGCCAGCAGCTTAGCGCGGGGACTAGAGAAAGAGACCCAGTACTTC. It encodes CASSLARGLEKETQYF.

The gene calls are TRBV21-1 and TRBJ2-5. TRBV21-1 is recorded as a pseudogene. There are 13 residues in the CDR3. CDR3 nucleotides: TGTGCCAGCAGCAAAGAGGGCCCGGAGACCCAGTACTTC. Translated, it gives CASSKEGPETQYF.

This chain links TRBV6-5 with TRBJ2-5; 8 bases fit TRBD2. CDR1 is MNHEY and CDR2 is SVGAGI in the germline V gene. The CDR3 totals 13 residues. The V segment lost 5 bases and the J segment 5 bases; nucleotides outside the gene matches: 4. The CDR3 DNA follows: TGTGCCAGCAGTCGGGGGGGCGGGGAGACCCAGTACTTC. Translating it yields CASSRGGGETQYF.

This chain joins TRBV19 and TRBJ2-7, with 7 bases lining up with TRBD2. Germline CDR1 and CDR2: LNHDA and SQIVND (reference sequence). This CDR3 contains 14 residues. After removal of 5 bases from V and 2 bases from J, the junction contained 6 bases not matched to a gene. The CDR3 DNA reads as TGTGCCAGTAGTTTGTCCGGGACTACCTACGAGCAGTACTTC. Protein sequence: CASSLSGTTYEQYF.

CDR3 DNA sequence: TGTGCCAGCACCACGGCCCCTATTGTTATCGAAAAACTGTTTTTT. Translating it yields CASTTAPIVIEKLFF. The chain recombines TRBV28 with TRBJ1-4; D is uncertain. Trimming cost V 7 bases and J 8 bases, with 20 bases left between them. The CDR3 is 15 residues long. Germline V gives CDR1 MDHEN, CDR2 SYDVKM.

This clone was recorded once. The chain couples TRBV5-6 to TRBJ2-7, with TRBD2 as a possible D gene (6 bases). In germline, CDR1 is SGHDT, CDR2 YYEEEE. The germline V and J ends were trimmed by 0 bases and 7 bases, with 14 bases remaining between them. The CDR3 length is 14 residues. CDR3 amino acids: CASSLVAVLGEQYF. In nucleotides, the CDR3 is TGTGCCAGCAGCTTGGTAGCGGTACTAGGAGAGCAGTACTTC. The full variable domain, rest sourced from reference TRBV5-6 and TRBJ2-7, is DAGVTQSPTHLIKTRGQQVTLRCSPKSGHDTVSWYQQALGQGPQFIFQYYEEEERQRGNFPDRFSGHQFPNYSSELNVNALLLGDSALYLCASSLVAVLGEQYFGPGTRLTVT.

The CDR3 DNA follows: TGTGCCAGCGGAATCGGCGGTAGCTACGAGCAGTACTTC. It is translated as CASGIGGSYEQYF. V usage is TRBV6-6 and J usage is TRBJ2-7; D gene unclear. Trimming shortened V by 8 bases and J by 3 bases, and 14 bases separated the two germline ends. Germline assignment: CDR1 MNHNY and CDR2 SVGAGI (reference sequence). CDR3 size: 13 residues.

This clone occurred once. The chain joins TRBV4-1 to TRBJ2-3, with TRBD2 as a possible D gene (6 bases). V lost 4 bases and J 6 bases, leaving 8 bases between the germline ends. The CDR3 extends over 12 amino acids. Per the germline V gene, CDR1 is MGHRA and CDR2 is YSYEKL. The CDR3 bases are TGCGCCAGCAGCCGGAGGGAGGATACGCAGTATTTT. Residues: CASSRREDTQYF.

The chain recombines TRBV6-1 with TRBJ2-7; D is ambiguous. Trimming removed 4 bases from V and 2 bases from J, with 9 bases in between. Germline CDR1 MNHNS, CDR2 SASEGT. There are 13 residues in the CDR3. As DNA, the CDR3 is TGTGCCAGCAGTGTCGCGCCAACCTACGAGCAGTACTTC. It specifies CASSVAPTYEQYF.

The chain uses TRBV19 and TRBJ2-5; D is possibly TRBD1 (6 bases). Deletions cut 0 bases from V and 1 base from J, with 9 bases between. The CDR3 has 15 residues. Germline CDR1 and CDR2: LNHDA and SQIVND (reference sequence). CDR3 DNA: TGTGCCAGTAGTATAGACTGGGGGCCCCAAGAGACCCAGTACTTC. Protein sequence: CASSIDWGPQETQYF.

The chain links TRBV2 to TRBJ2-6; D not resolved. The CDR3 totals 11 residues. Between the trimmed V and J ends, which lost 8 bases and 6 bases, there was a span of 5 bases. Germline CDR1 SNHLY, CDR2 FYNNEI. The CDR3 nucleotides read TGTGCCAGCGGGGAGGCCAACGTCCTGACTTTC. Its protein is CASGEANVLTF.

The chain combines TRBV5-6 with TRBJ2-5, with a possible D match to TRBD1 (5 bases). Trimming took 3 bases from V and 0 from J, leaving 15 bases between them. Germline V gene lookup returns CDR1 SGHDT and CDR2 YYEEEE. This CDR3 is built from 16 residues. The CDR3 DNA sequence: TGTGCCAGCAGCTCCCCAGGGATCTCGTACCAAGAGACCCAGTACTTC. Residues: CASSSPGISYQETQYF. The whole variable domain, remainder taken from reference TRBV5-6 and TRBJ2-5, is DAGVTQSPTHLIKTRGQQVTLRCSPKSGHDTVSWYQQALGQGPQFIFQYYEEEERQRGNFPDRFSGHQFPNYSSELNVNALLLGDSALYLCASSSPGISYQETQYFGPGTRLLVL.

The V call is TRBV19, the J call TRBJ1-5; TRBD1 might be the D (6 bases). Germline lookup yields CDR1 LNHDA and CDR2 SQIVND (reference sequence). The V end was cut by 6 bases, the J end by 6 bases, with 21 bases between. The CDR3 runs to 16 residues. CDR3 loop: CASRPGGFWGPQPQHF. DNA for the CDR3: TGTGCCAGTAGGCCCGGTGGCTTTTGGGGGCCTCAGCCCCAGCATTTT.

This clone was found a few times. The gene calls are TRBV28 and TRBJ1-5, with D tentatively TRBD1 (5 bases). This CDR3 contains 14 residues. Trimming stripped 5 bases from V and 0 bases from J, with 8 bases between. From germline, CDR1 is MDHEN and CDR2 SYDVKM. In DNA form, the CDR3 reads TGTGCCAGCAGTCCGGGGGGTAGCAATCAGCCCCAGCATTTT. Amino acid sequence: CASSPGGSNQPQHF.

The count of this clone is one. The chain couples TRBV28 to TRBJ2-7; 8 bases are a match to TRBD1. V shed 3 bases and J 1 base; nucleotides not matched to a gene: 5. Germline V gene lookup returns CDR1 MDHEN and CDR2 SYDVKM. The CDR3 extends over 15 amino acids. For the CDR3, the DNA is TGTGCCAGCAGTTTTCGGGGACAGGTTTCCTACGAGCAGTACTTC. Translating it yields CASSFRGQVSYEQYF.

This clone has a single count. The chain joins TRBV18 to TRBJ2-7; 8 nucleotides line up with TRBD2. The CDR3 covers 16 residues. Germline-derived CDR1 and CDR2 are KGHSH and LQKENI. V shed 6 bases, J shed 2 bases, and the junction held 12 bases outside the gene matches. The CDR3 reads CASSPSGGRSAYEQYF. The CDR3 DNA reads TGTGCCAGCTCCCCCTCGGGGGGGCGGTCGGCCTACGAGCAGTACTTC.

The rearrangement uses TRBV27 and TRBJ2-3, with 10 nucleotides matching TRBD1. The CDR3 has 16 amino acids. The V segment lost 5 bases and the J segment 4 bases; nucleotides outside the gene matches: 9. The V gene's germline CDR1 is MNHEY and CDR2 SMNVEV (reference sequence). This CDR3 reads CASSPGTGEISDTQYF. In DNA form, the CDR3 reads TGTGCCAGCAGTCCCGGGACAGGGGAAATTTCAGATACGCAGTATTTT.

V is TRBV19 and J is TRBJ2-4; the match to TRBD2 covers 8 bases. The V gene's germline CDR1 is LNHDA and CDR2 SQIVND (reference sequence). V trimming: 0 bases; J trimming: 1 base; junction bases outside the gene matches: 2. CDR3 length: 16 amino acids. As DNA, the CDR3 is TGTGCCAGTAGTATAGATTCGGGAGGGGCCAAAAACATTCAGTACTTC. Translating gives CASSIDSGGAKNIQYF. The full variable domain, in which reference TRBV19 and TRBJ2-4 provide the parts outside the CDR3, is DGGITQSPKYLFRKEGQNVTLSCEQNLNHDAMYWYRQDPGQGLRLIYYSQIVNDFQKGDIAEGYSVSREKKESFPLTVTSAQKNPTAFYLCASSIDSGGAKNIQYFGAGTRLSVL.

V usage is TRBV30 and J usage is TRBJ1-1; D ambiguous. CDR3 length: 13 amino acids. V was trimmed by 1 base and J by 1 base, leaving 7 bases between them. Germline V gives CDR1 GTSNPN, CDR2 SVGIG (reference sequence). CDR3 sequence reads: CAWSGGQNTEAFF. CDR3 DNA: TGTGCCTGGAGTGGCGGGCAGAACACTGAAGCTTTCTTT. Full variable domain (missing parts from reference TRBV30 and TRBJ1-1): SQTIHQWPATLVQPVGSPLSLECTVEGTSNPNLYWYRQAAGRGLQLLFYSVGIGQISSEVPQNLSASRPQDRQFILSSKKLLLSDSGFYLCAWSGGQNTEAFFGQGTRLTVV.